This T cell receptor (beta chain) originates from a study of CD8 T cells in Susac syndrome. RNA was extracted with the RNeasy kit, and a quantity of 0.5 to 1 ug was reverse transcribed using random hexamers. Amplification of TCR beta CDR3 was carried out by immunoSEQ multiplex PCR, which covered 54 Vbeta and 13 Jbeta segments. TCRdb independently ran MiXCR on the immunoSEQ multiplex PCR reads; one entry per CDR3 protein. The table lists just under 150,000 distinct CDR3 sequences, approximately 95% of them singletons. In blood CD8+ and CD4+ T cells, TCR beta underwent sequencing. Isolation of CD8+ and CD4+ T cells was performed negatively, whereas enrichment of TEMRA cells was done by FACS. Germline V lookup: CDR1 LNHDA, CDR2 SQIVND (reference sequence). The CDR3 runs to 17 residues. Unmatched junction bases numbered 9, after V lost 7 bases and J lost 1 base.

This clonotype was sampled from a human donor in good health. The sample was CD4+ T cells from PBMCs. V usage is TRBV19 and J usage is TRBJ2-6; 8 positions agree with TRBD1. CDR3 region: CASTSGGDPSGANVLTF. The CDR3 DNA reads as TGTGCCAGTACCTCAGGGGGCGACCCGTCTGGGGCCAACGTCCTGACTTTC.